The clone carrying this TCR beta chain was picked up a small number of times. Its specificity is not known. The junction shows a germline mismatch at one end, possibly a read error. The CDR3 contains 11 residues. Germline loops: CDR1 SQVTM, CDR2 ANQGSEA. This sample was taken from a study of T cells in Graves' hyperthyroidism and ophthalmopathy. Study outcomes and limitations: Among thyroid clonotypes expanded above 0.001, most also appeared in blood.

TCR beta CDR3 region amplification was performed from RNA transcripts. A set of HTBI primers served as the primers for a first-round RT-PCR of the TCR CDR3. TCRdb processed the multiplex PCR reads anew with MiXCR; each CDR3 protein has one entry. Of about 560,000 distinct CDR3 sequences listed, around 17% are singletons. The hyperthyroidism patients had all been newly diagnosed, and their disease duration was under 2 months. Their ages ranged from 18 to 65 years. The receptor was derived from a young woman with Graves' hyperthyroidism. The rearrangement links TRBV29-1 to TRBJ2-5; the D is unclear. The sample consisted of blood. CDR3 in DNA: TGCAGCGTCGAAGATGGAGAGACCCAGTACTTC. Translated, it gives CSVEDGETQYF.